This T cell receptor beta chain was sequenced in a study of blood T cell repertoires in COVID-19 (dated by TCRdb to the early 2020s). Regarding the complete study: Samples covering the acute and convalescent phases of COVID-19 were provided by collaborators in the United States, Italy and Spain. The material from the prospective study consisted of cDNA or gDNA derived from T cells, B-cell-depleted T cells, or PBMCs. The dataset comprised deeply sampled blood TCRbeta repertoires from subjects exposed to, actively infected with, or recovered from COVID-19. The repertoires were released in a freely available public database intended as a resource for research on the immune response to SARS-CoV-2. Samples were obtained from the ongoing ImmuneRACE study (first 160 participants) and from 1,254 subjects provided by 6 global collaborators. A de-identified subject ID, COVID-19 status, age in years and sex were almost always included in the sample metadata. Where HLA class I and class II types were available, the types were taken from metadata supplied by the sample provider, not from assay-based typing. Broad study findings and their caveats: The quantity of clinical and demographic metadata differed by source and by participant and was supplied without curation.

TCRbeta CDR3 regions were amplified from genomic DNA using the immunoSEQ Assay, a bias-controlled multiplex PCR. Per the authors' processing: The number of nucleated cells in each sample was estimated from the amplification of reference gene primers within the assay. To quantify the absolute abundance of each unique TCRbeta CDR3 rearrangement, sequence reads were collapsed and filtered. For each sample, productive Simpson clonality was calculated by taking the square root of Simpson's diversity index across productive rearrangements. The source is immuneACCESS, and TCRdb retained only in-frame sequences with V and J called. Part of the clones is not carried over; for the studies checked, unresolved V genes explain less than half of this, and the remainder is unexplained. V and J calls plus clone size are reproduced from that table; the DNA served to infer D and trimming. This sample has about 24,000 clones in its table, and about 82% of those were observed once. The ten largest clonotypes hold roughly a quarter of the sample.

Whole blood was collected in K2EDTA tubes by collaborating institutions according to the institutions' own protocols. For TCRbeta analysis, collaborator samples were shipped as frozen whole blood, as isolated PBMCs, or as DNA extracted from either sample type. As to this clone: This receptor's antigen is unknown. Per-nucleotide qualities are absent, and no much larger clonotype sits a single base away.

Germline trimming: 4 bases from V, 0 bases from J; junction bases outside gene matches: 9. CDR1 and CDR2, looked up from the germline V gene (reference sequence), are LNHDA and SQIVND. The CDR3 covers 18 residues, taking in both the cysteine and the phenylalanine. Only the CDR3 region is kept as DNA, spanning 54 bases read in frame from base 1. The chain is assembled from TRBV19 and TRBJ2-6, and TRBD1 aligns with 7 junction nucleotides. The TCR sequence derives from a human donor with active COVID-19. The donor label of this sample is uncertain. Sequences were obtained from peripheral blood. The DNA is TGTGCCAGTAGTAGCACCGGGACAGTAGACTCTGGGGCCAACGTCCTGACTTTC. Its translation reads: CASSSTGTVDSGANVLTF.